This T cell receptor (beta chain) was identified in a study of shared clonotypes between healthy human individuals. Study context: Per-donor plates numbered three CD4 naive, three CD4 memory, two CD8 naive and one CD8 memory. Study-wide results and caveats: Clonotypes shared by all four donors outscored non-shared clonotypes in generation probability. What naive subsets generally showed was a larger estimated richness than memory subsets showed.

Assay used: immunoSEQ multiplex PCR; TCRdb lists only in-frame clones, some missing. This table has roughly 410,000 clones, 90% to 98% appearing once. Notes on this clone: The antigen is not known.

The clonotype was recovered from a man aged 25 to 40 in good health. Sequences were obtained from memory CD8+ T cells sorted from blood. Subset given: CD45RO+ cells pooled with CCR7-negative TemRA cells.

CDR3 bases: TGTGCCAGCAGTGCTCCGGGACCCATGGCGAGCGGCTACACCTTC. It encodes CASSAPGPMASGYTF. This chain joins TRBV25-1 and TRBJ1-2, with a tentative D call TRBD1 (5 bases). V was shortened by 4 bases and J by 8 bases, with 20 bases between the two germline ends. This CDR3 is built from 15 residues. Germline CDR1 MGHDK, CDR2 SYGVNS.